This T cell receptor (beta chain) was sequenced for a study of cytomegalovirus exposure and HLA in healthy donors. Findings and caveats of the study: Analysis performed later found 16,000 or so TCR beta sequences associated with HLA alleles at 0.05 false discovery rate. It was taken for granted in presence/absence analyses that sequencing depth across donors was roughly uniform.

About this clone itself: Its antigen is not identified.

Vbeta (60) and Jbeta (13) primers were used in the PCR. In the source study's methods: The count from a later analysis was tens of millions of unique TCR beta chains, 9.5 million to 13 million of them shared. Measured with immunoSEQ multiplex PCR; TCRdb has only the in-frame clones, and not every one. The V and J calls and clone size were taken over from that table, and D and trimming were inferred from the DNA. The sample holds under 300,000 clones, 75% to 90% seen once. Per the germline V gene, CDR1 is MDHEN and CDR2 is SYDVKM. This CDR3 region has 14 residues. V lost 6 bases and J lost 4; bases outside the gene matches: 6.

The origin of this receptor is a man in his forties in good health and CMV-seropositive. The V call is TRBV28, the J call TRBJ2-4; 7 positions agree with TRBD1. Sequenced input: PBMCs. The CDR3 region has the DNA TGTGCCAGCAGACGACAGGGAATTAAAAACATTCAGTACTTC. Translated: CASRRQGIKNIQYF.